The 25 T cell receptor beta chains given below trace back to one sample, sequenced in a study of blood T cell repertoires in COVID-19. TCRdb keeps only in-frame clones here, not all; method: immunoSEQ multiplex PCR. This repertoire shows approximately 30,000 clones, around 90% found once; its top ten account for roughly 2.5%. Material for sequencing was peripheral blood. The source of these receptors is a human donor in a cohort sampled during active COVID-19.

The chain has TRBV7-3 and TRBJ2-7, with unresolved D. Per the germline V gene, CDR1 is SGHTA and CDR2 is FQGTGA. V lost 2 bases and J lost 3, with 14 bases in between. The CDR3 extends over 15 amino acids. This CDR3 is CASSLSGSAVYEQYF. In DNA form, the CDR3 reads TGTGCCAGCAGCTTATCGGGTAGTGCGGTCTACGAGCAGTACTTC. The variable domain in full, with the rest retrieved from reference TRBV7-3 and TRBJ2-7, is GAGVSQTPSNKVTEKGKYVELRCDPISGHTALYWYRQSLGQGPEFLIYFQGTGAADDSGLPNDRFFAVRPEGSVSTLKIQRTERGDSAVYLCASSLSGSAVYEQYFGPGTRLTVT.

This chain uses TRBV10-3 with TRBJ1-2; D perhaps matches TRBD1 (6 bases). The V end was cut by 5 bases, the J end by 0 bases, with 13 bases between. The CDR3 loop spans 15 amino acids. Germline V CDR1 and CDR2: ENHRY, SYGVKD. CDR3 nucleotide sequence: TGTGCCATCAGTATAGGACAGTCCTCTAACTATGGCTACACCTTC. Residues: CAISIGQSSNYGYTF.

This chain joins TRBV28 and TRBJ2-5; 10 bases fit TRBD1. This CDR3 has 14 residues. The trim removed 3 bases at V and 4 bases at J, leaving 2 bases unmatched. From germline, CDR1 is MDHEN and CDR2 SYDVKM. The CDR3 region is CASSLTGGGETQYF. The CDR3 DNA reads as TGTGCCAGCAGTTTGACAGGGGGCGGAGAGACCCAGTACTTC.

The chain carries TRBV4-1 and TRBJ1-2, with D maybe TRBD1 (6 bases). V lost 4 bases and J 7 bases, leaving 13 bases between the germline ends. Germline CDR1 and CDR2: MGHRA and YSYEKL. The CDR3 covers 13 residues. DNA for the CDR3: TGCGCCAGCAGCCCTGCAGGGGCCGTTGGCTACACCTTC. Translated: CASSPAGAVGYTF.

The chain recombines TRBV3-1 (or the pseudogene TRBV3-2) with TRBJ2-1; 7 bases are shared with TRBD2. The CDR3 is 17 amino acids. The V gene end was trimmed by 2 bases and the J gene end by 9 bases; junction bases not matched to a gene: 16. Germline V gene sequence: CDR1 LGHDT, CDR2 YNNKEL (reference sequence). The CDR3 nucleotides are TGTGCCAGCAGCCAATTCTCGGGGGAACTAGCGCGCAGTGAGCAGTTCTTC. It codes for CASSQFSGELARSEQFF.

The V call is TRBV7-9, the J call TRBJ1-5; D ambiguous. The CDR3 length is 14 residues. The V gene lost 5 bases and the J gene lost 4 bases, with 12 bases spanning the gap. Germline CDR1 is SEHNR and CDR2 is FQNEAQ (reference sequence). In DNA form, the CDR3 reads TGTGCCAGCAGCACTTACAGTGATAATCAGCCCCAGCATTTT. Its protein product is CASSTYSDNQPQHF.

This rearrangement joins TRBV5-4 to TRBJ2-7; D gene uncertain. The V and J ends lost 0 bases and 3 bases respectively, with 4 bases between them. The germline V gene has CDR1 SGHNT and CDR2 YYREEE (reference sequence). The CDR3 is made up of 12 amino acids. CDR3 bases: TGTGCCAGCAGCTTGGGCGACTACGAGCAGTACTTC. Translating it yields CASSLGDYEQYF.

The gene calls are TRBV5-6 and TRBJ2-7, with D uncertain. The CDR3 length is 12 residues. V lost 4 bases and J 2 bases, leaving 7 bases between the germline ends. Germline CDR1 is SGHDT and CDR2 is YYEEEE. The CDR3 sequence is CASSLSAYEQYF. The CDR3 bases are TGTGCCAGCAGCCTCTCAGCCTACGAGCAGTACTTC.

CDR3 in DNA: TGTGCCAGCAGTCCATGGGGCCAGGGGATCAACTATGGCTACACCTTC. Amino acids: CASSPWGQGINYGYTF. This chain joins TRBV27 and TRBJ1-2; perhaps TRBD1 as D (6 bases). Germline loops: CDR1 MNHEY, CDR2 SMNVEV (reference sequence). The ends were cut back, 5 bases at V and 2 bases at J, with 18 bases in the middle. The CDR3 has 16 residues.

V is TRBV3-1 (or the pseudogene TRBV3-2) and J is TRBJ2-7; 9 nucleotides agree with TRBD1. CDR1 is LGHDT and CDR2 is YNNKEL in the germline V gene (reference sequence). Unmatched junction bases numbered 10, after V lost 6 bases and J lost 4 bases. The CDR3 runs to 15 residues. The CDR3 region is CASSDTPGQGYEQYF. The CDR3 DNA follows: TGTGCCAGCAGTGATACACCGGGACAGGGATACGAGCAGTACTTC.

This chain connects TRBV27 to TRBJ2-1; 12 bases align to TRBD2. The length of the CDR3 is 14 residues. The germline V gene encodes CDR1 MNHEY and CDR2 SMNVEV (reference sequence). With 0 bases clipped from V and 14 bases from J, the junction kept 5 bases outside the gene matches. Here the CDR3 reads CASSLSASGGAKFF. CDR3 DNA sequence: TGTGCCAGCAGTTTATCGGCTAGCGGGGGGGCCAAGTTCTTC.

The chain carries TRBV11-3 and TRBJ1-1; possibly TRBD1 for D (6 bases). In germline, CDR1 is SGHNT, CDR2 YENEEA. The germline V and J ends were trimmed by 0 bases and 10 bases, with 12 bases remaining between them. The CDR3 length is 13 residues. The CDR3: CASSLDSGRGAFF. The CDR3 DNA reads as TGTGCCAGCAGCTTAGATTCGGGCAGGGGAGCTTTCTTT.

The chain employs TRBV5-5 and TRBJ2-1, with D possibly being TRBD1 (5 bases). Deletions cut 0 bases from V and 3 bases from J, with 10 bases between. This CDR3 contains 15 residues. CDR1 is SGHKS and CDR2 is YYEKEE in the germline V gene (reference sequence). The CDR3 region has the DNA TGTGCCAGCAGCTTGGAAGGGGAAGTCTACAATGAGCAGTTCTTC. Protein: CASSLEGEVYNEQFF.

J is TRBJ1-6 and V is TRBV7-2; D might be TRBD1 (5 bases). The germline CDR1 and CDR2 sequences are SGHTA and FQGNSA. V was cut by 2 bases and J by 5 bases, with 10 bases left in between. The CDR3 runs to 15 residues. CDR3 sequence: CASSLNRMNNSPLHF. The CDR3 DNA reads as TGTGCCAGCAGCTTAAACAGGATGAATAATTCACCCCTCCACTTT.

The chain employs TRBV13 and TRBJ2-7, with D hard to call. The CDR3 has 13 residues. The V end was cut by 0 bases, the J end by 2 bases, with 5 bases between. Germline CDR1 is PRHDT and CDR2 is FYEKMQ (reference sequence). The CDR3 bases are TGTGCCAGCAGCTTAGGCATCCCCTACGAGCAGTACTTC. This codes for CASSLGIPYEQYF.

The genes are TRBV7-8 and TRBJ1-1, with a weak D call TRBD1 (5 bases). CDR3 length: 15 amino acids. Per germline, CDR1 SGHVS and CDR2 FQNEAQ. V lost 5 bases to trimming and J lost 5 bases, with 18 bases between them. CDR3 region: CASSQNGGLTTEAFF. In DNA, the CDR3 is TGTGCCAGCAGCCAAAATGGGGGGTTGACTACTGAAGCTTTCTTT.

The chain couples TRBV2 to TRBJ1-6; D is undetermined. This CDR3 spans 15 amino acids. Trimming shortened V by 3 bases and J by 13 bases, and 19 bases separated the two germline ends. CDR1 is SNHLY, CDR2 FYNNEI, per germline. CDR3 nucleotide sequence: TGTGCCAGCAGTGAGTTGCTCCCCTCACTTGAGCCCCTCCACTTT. It encodes CASSELLPSLEPLHF.

The chain combines TRBV4-3 with TRBJ2-5, with D possibly matching TRBD1 (7 bases). Per germline, CDR1 LGHNA and CDR2 YSLEER. Trimming pared 1 base from V and 5 bases from J, leaving 17 bases between. This CDR3 is built from 16 residues. CDR3 loop: CASSQAPPGGGETQYF. In nucleotides, the CDR3 is TGCGCCAGCAGCCAAGCACCCCCAGGGGGAGGTGAGACCCAGTACTTC.

The genes are TRBV7-8 and TRBJ2-7; a weak D match, TRBD1 (5 bases). Trimming cost V 4 bases and J 2 bases, with 6 bases left between them. The germline gives CDR1 SGHVS, CDR2 FQNEAQ. The CDR3 length is 12 residues. The CDR3 spells CASSSTAYEQYF. The CDR3 DNA follows: TGTGCCAGCAGCTCGACAGCCTACGAGCAGTACTTC.

This chain joins TRBV19 and TRBJ1-1; D remains unclear. CDR3 length equals 13 residues. CDR1 LNHDA and CDR2 SQIVND come from the germline V gene (reference sequence). V lost 3 bases, J lost 6 bases, and 11 bases lay in between. CDR3 protein: CASSMQALAEAFF. Written as DNA, the CDR3 is TGTGCCAGTAGTATGCAGGCTTTGGCTGAAGCTTTCTTT.

This sequence joins TRBV12-5 and TRBJ2-1, with TRBD2 matching over 8 bases. Germline CDR1 LGHNT, CDR2 FRNRAP. CDR3 length: 12 residues. DNA for the CDR3: TGTGCGGCCGTAGCGGGGTACAATGAGCAGTTCTTC. Its protein is CAAVAGYNEQFF.

The V call is TRBV15, the J call TRBJ2-2; D is possibly TRBD2 (5 bases). The CDR3 length is 14 residues. The V gene lost 5 bases and the J gene lost 4 bases, with 11 bases spanning the gap. From germline, CDR1 is LNHNV and CDR2 YYDKDF (reference sequence). DNA for the CDR3: TGTGCCACCAGCGCCCGGGGTAGCACCGGGGAGCTGTTTTTT. Translated: CATSARGSTGELFF.

The gene calls are TRBV6-5 and TRBJ1-5; tentatively, D is TRBD1 (6 bases). The V end was cut by 5 bases, the J end by 4 bases, with 12 bases between. The CDR3 has 14 amino acids. In germline, CDR1 is MNHEY, CDR2 SVGAGI. The CDR3 loop reads CASSTDRYNQPQHF. Written as DNA, the CDR3 is TGTGCCAGCAGTACGGACAGATATAATCAGCCCCAGCATTTT.

The chain joins TRBV9 to TRBJ1-5, with D possibly matching TRBD1 (6 bases). Trimming stripped 5 bases from V and 3 bases from J, with 15 bases between. The germline gives CDR1 SGDLS, CDR2 YYNGEE. The CDR3 is 15 amino acids. CDR3: CASSPGTNINQPQHF. The CDR3 DNA is TGTGCCAGCAGTCCGGGGACAAACATCAATCAGCCCCAGCATTTT.

The genes are TRBV19 and TRBJ1-1, with D uncertain. Germline V gives CDR1 LNHDA, CDR2 SQIVND (reference sequence). V was trimmed by 5 bases and J by 3 bases, leaving 16 bases between them. The CDR3 has 15 residues. CDR3 in DNA: TGTGCCAGTAGTCGGTCGGGTGGAATTGACACTGAAGCTTTCTTT. The encoded protein is CASSRSGGIDTEAFF.